The 7 T cell receptor beta chains presented below share a single source sample, sequenced in a study of cytomegalovirus exposure and HLA in healthy donors (dated 2017 in TCRdb). The library was generated by the immunoSEQ multiplex PCR assay. For the multiplex PCR, a mixture combining 60 forward primers for TCR Vbeta segments and 13 reverse primers for TCR Jbeta segments was used. TCRdb re-hosts the immuneACCESS table, in-frame sequences only. Its copies lack some clones; in the studies checked, an unresolved V gene accounts for under half of them, and the cause for the rest is not known. This sample comprises 100,000 to 120,000 clones, around 70% of them detected only once. The top ten clonotypes cover roughly 1.2% of the sample. The material sequenced was PBMCs. The receptor source for this set is a man aged 35-49 years in good health and CMV-seronegative.

V gene TRBV30 combines with J gene TRBJ2-5; D not resolved. The last part of the DNA fits TRBJ2-7 better; the J call may be wrong. CDR1 and CDR2 (germline): GTSNPN, SVGIG (reference sequence). The CDR3 totals 12 residues. The CDR3 loop is CAWSLSRYEQYF. The CDR3 DNA sequence: TGTGCCTGGAGTTTGTCCCGCTACGAGCAGTACTTC.

This chain joins TRBV28 and TRBJ2-1; possibly TRBD2 for D (6 bases). Per germline, CDR1 MDHEN and CDR2 SYDVKM. With 8 bases removed from V and 9 bases from J, the gap between germline ends came to 14 bases. The CDR3 totals 12 residues. DNA for the CDR3: TGTGCCAGCGGGACTGAGCCTGGTGAGCAGTTCTTC. Translated, it gives CASGTEPGEQFF.

This chain uses TRBV27 with TRBJ2-3; TRBD1 aligns across 10 bases. The length of the CDR3 is 15 residues. In germline, CDR1 is MNHEY, CDR2 SMNVEV (reference sequence). Trimming at V came to 5 bases and at J to 6 bases, leaving 8 bases not matched to a gene. CDR3 in DNA: TGTGCCAGCAGTCCGGGGACAGGGGTTCGGGATACGCAGTATTTT. Amino acid sequence: CASSPGTGVRDTQYF.

The chain joins TRBV7-2 to TRBJ2-7; 7 nucleotides line up with TRBD2. This CDR3 contains 16 residues. Germline CDR1 reads SGHTA; CDR2 reads FQGNSA. Germline trimming cut 2 bases from V and 1 base from J; bases unmatched to any gene: 8. CDR3: CASSLRSGGGSYEQYF. DNA for the CDR3: TGTGCCAGCAGCTTAAGAAGCGGCGGGGGTTCCTACGAGCAGTACTTC. Filled out from reference TRBV7-2 and TRBJ2-7, the complete variable domain reads GAGVSQSPSNKVTEKGKDVELRCDPISGHTALYWYRQSLGQGLEFLIYFQGNSAPDKSGLPSDRFSAERTGGSVSTLTIQRTQQEDSAVYLCASSLRSGGGSYEQYFGPGTRLTVT.

This clone was counted a single time. This chain links TRBV19 with TRBJ2-6; the match to TRBD2 covers 7 bases. CDR1 is LNHDA and CDR2 is SQIVND in the germline V gene (reference sequence). The CDR3 covers 14 residues. V shed 5 bases, J shed 3 bases, and the junction held 1 base outside the gene matches. As DNA, the CDR3 is TGTGCCAGTAGTCCGGGGGGTGGGGCCAACGTCCTGACTTTC. Protein product: CASSPGGGANVLTF.

V is TRBV7-8 and J is TRBJ2-1; 13 bases fit TRBD2. After removal of 6 bases from V and 4 bases from J, the junction contained 6 bases not matched to a gene. This CDR3 comprises 16 residues. The germline gives CDR1 SGHVS, CDR2 FQNEAQ. The CDR3 nucleotides read TGTGCCAGCAGACCGGGACTAGCGGGAAAGTACAATGAGCAGTTCTTC. It specifies CASRPGLAGKYNEQFF.

The V and J genes are TRBV6-6 and TRBJ1-5, with D possibly TRBD1 on 5 matching bases. The CDR3 is made up of 13 amino acids. V gave up 7 bases and J gave up 7 bases, with 14 bases separating them. Germline values: CDR1 MNHNY, CDR2 SVGAGI (reference sequence). Here the CDR3 DNA reads TGTGCCAGCACCGAATGGGGCAGCCAGCCCCAGCATTTT. This encodes CASTEWGSQPQHF.